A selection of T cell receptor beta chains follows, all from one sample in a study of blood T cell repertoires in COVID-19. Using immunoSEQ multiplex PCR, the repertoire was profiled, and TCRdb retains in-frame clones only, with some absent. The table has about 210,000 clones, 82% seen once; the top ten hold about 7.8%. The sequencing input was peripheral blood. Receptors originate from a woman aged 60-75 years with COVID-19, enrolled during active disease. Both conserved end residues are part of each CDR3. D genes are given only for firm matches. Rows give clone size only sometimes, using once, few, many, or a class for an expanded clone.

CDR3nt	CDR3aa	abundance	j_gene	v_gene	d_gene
TGTGCCAGCAGCTTAAACAGGGGGGGCTACAATGAGCAGTTCTTC	CASSLNRGGYNEQFF	-	TRBJ2-1	TRBV7-3	-
TGTGCCAGCAGCTTAGGCAGGGGCTATGGCTACACCTTC	CASSLGRGYGYTF	-	TRBJ1-2	TRBV7-9	-
TGTGCCAGCAGGACCCATAGCGGGGGGGGTACAGATACGCAGTATTTT	CASRTHSGGGTDTQYF	-	TRBJ2-3	TRBV2	TRBD2
TGTGCCAGCATACGTCAGCCTGAGGAAGGCTACACCTTC	CASIRQPEEGYTF	-	TRBJ1-2	TRBV6-5	-
TGTGCCAGCAGCCACCAGCCACGGACAGGGAAAATTGGAAATTCACCCCTCCACTTT	CASSHQPRTGKIGNSPLHF	-	TRBJ1-6	TRBV7-3	TRBD1
TGTGCCAGCAGCCAAGATCTTAGCATTCAAGAGACCCAGTACTTC	CASSQDLSIQETQYF	-	TRBJ2-5	TRBV3-1/TRBV3-2	-
TGTGCCAGCAGTCATCCCCGGGGTAGCGGGCAATACTCCTACGAGCAGTACTTC	CASSHPRGSGQYSYEQYF	-	TRBJ2-7	TRBV28	TRBD2
TGTGCCACCAGCAAATCCTCAGAGACCCAGTACTTC	CATSKSSETQYF	-	TRBJ2-5	TRBV15	-
TGCGCCAGCAGCCACGGGACTAGCGGGGGGGTCTACGAGCAGTACTTC	CASSHGTSGGVYEQYF	-	TRBJ2-7	TRBV4-3	TRBD2
TGTGCCAGCAGCGTATCTAGCCGGGGGGACCAAGAGACCCAGTACTTC	CASSVSSRGDQETQYF	once	TRBJ2-5	TRBV9	TRBD2
TGCGCCAGCAGCAGGGAGGGAGTCACTGAAGCTTTCTTT	CASSREGVTEAFF	-	TRBJ1-1	TRBV5-1	-
TGTGCCAGTAGGCCGGGGACAGGGTCAACCGGGGAGCTGTTTTTT	CASRPGTGSTGELFF	many	TRBJ2-2	TRBV19	TRBD1